This T cell receptor (beta chain) was captured by sequencing in a study of cytomegalovirus exposure and HLA in healthy donors. CDR3 length: 13 residues. V shed 6 bases, J shed 11 bases, and the junction held 9 bases outside the gene matches. Germline V gene data show CDR1 as KGHSH and CDR2 as LQKENI. Study-level results: Cytomegalovirus association was assigned to approximately 160 TCR beta chains. On later analysis, the bulk of CMV-associated TCR beta chains appeared to be HLA-restricted.

PCR was performed using 60 Vbeta and 13 Jbeta primers. Clones were sequenced by immunoSEQ multiplex PCR, and TCRdb holds only the in-frame ones, with some missing. The table shows about 190,000 clones, with 75% to 85% occurring only once. With respect to this clone: Its antigen is undetermined.

The TCR was taken from a woman younger than 30 in good health and CMV-seropositive. The genes are TRBV18 and TRBJ1-1; 10 bases align to TRBD1. Sequences were obtained from PBMCs. CDR3 region: CASSYDRGRDAFF. CDR3 bases: TGTGCCAGCTCCTACGACAGGGGGCGGGATGCTTTCTTT.